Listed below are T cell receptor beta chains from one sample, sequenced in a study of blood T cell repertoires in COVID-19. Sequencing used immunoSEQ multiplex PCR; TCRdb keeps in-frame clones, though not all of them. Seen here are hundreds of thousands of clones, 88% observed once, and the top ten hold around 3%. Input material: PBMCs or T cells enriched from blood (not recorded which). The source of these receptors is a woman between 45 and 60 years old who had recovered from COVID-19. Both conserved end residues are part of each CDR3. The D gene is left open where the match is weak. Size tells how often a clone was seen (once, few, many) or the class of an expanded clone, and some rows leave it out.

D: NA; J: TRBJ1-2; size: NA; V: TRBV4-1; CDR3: CASSQDPGASTRYGYTF; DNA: TGCGCCAGCAGCCAAGATCCGGGAGCTTCCACCCGATATGGCTACACCTTC
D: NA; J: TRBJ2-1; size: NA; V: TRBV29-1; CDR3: CSVVWASSYNEQFF; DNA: TGCAGCGTTGTATGGGCGAGCTCCTACAATGAGCAGTTCTTC
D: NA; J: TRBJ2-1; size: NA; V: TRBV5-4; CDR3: CASRENDAYNEQFF; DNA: TGTGCCAGCAGGGAGAACGACGCCTACAATGAGCAGTTCTTC
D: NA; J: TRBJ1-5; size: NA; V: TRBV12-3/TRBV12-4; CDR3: CASKRTDQPQHF; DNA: TGTGCCAGCAAACGCACGGATCAGCCCCAGCATTTT
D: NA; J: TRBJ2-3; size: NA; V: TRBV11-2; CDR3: CASSFTGTKFGTDTQYF; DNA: TGTGCCAGCAGCTTCACCGGGACAAAGTTTGGCACAGATACGCAGTATTTT
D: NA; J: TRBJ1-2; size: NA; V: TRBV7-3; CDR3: CASSSDVGAASGYTF; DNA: TGTGCCAGCAGCTCCGACGTGGGGGCCGCTAGCGGCTACACCTTC
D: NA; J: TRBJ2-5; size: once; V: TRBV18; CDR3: CASSLQGPTQQETQYF; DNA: TGTGCCAGCTCACTACAGGGTCCGACCCAACAGGAGACCCAGTACTTC
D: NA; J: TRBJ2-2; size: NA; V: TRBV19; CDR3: CASSIWGPHTGELFF; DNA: TGTGCCAGTAGTATCTGGGGGCCACACACCGGGGAGCTGTTTTTT
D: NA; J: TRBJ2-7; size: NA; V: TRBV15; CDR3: CATSTRLVGMSEQYF; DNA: TGTGCCACCAGCACGCGACTGGTCGGTATGAGTGAGCAGTACTTC
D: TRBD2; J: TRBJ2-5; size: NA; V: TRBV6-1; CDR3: CASSEMGLADRQETQYF; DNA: TGTGCCAGCAGTGAAATGGGGCTAGCGGATCGCCAAGAGACCCAGTACTTC
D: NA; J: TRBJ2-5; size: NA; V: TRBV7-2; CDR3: CASSSVQETQYF; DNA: TGTGCCAGCAGCTCGGTTCAAGAGACCCAGTACTTC
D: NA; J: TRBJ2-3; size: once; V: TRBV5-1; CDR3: CASSFLSGQPSTDTQYF; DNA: TGCGCCAGCAGCTTCTTATCAGGACAGCCTAGCACAGATACGCAGTATTTT
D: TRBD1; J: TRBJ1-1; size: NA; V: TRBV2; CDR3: CASSGTGSGMNTEAFF; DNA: TGTGCCAGCAGTGGGACAGGGTCTGGCATGAACACTGAAGCTTTCTTT
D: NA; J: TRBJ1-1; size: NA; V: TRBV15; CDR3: CATSRATNEAFF; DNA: TGTGCCACCAGCAGAGCTACCAATGAAGCTTTCTTT
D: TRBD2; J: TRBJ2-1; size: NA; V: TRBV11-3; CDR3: CASSSHTKRTSGRTYNEQFF; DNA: TGTGCCAGCAGCTCCCACACAAAGAGGACTAGCGGGAGGACCTACAATGAGCAGTTCTTC
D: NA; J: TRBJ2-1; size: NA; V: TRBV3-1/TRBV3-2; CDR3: CASSQAHRGGRGYGSSYNEQFF; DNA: TGTGCCAGCAGCCAAGCCCACAGGGGGGGGCGGGGTTACGGTAGTTCCTACAATGAGCAGTTCTTC
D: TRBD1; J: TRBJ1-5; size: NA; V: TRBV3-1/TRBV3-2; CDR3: CASSQDLCAEGQGARQPQHF; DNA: TGTGCCAGCAGCCAAGATTTATGTGCCGAGGGACAGGGGGCTCGTCAGCCCCAGCATTTT